This TCR beta chain was sequenced during a study of cytomegalovirus exposure and HLA in healthy donors. As for the study in general: The approximately 610 first-cohort repertoires shared a platform with the 120 validation repertoires, as reported in a later analysis.

Concerning this clone itself: The antigen remains undetermined.

The germline gives CDR1 SGHVS, CDR2 FQNEAQ. V was trimmed by 5 bases and J by 2 bases, leaving 16 bases between them. This CDR3 spans 15 amino acids. Study results and caveats: The investigators catalogued 150 to 200 TCR beta chains as cytomegalovirus-associated. Accounts indicate the classifier identified cytomegalovirus status with strong specificity and sensitivity.

Profiled with immunoSEQ multiplex PCR; TCRdb holds only in-frame clones, not every one. The data show 200,000 or so clones, roughly 84% seen once. The study drew the donors from its 120-subject validation cohort, separate from the roughly 700-subject first cohort. The chain is built from TRBV7-8 and TRBJ2-7, with D uncertain. The sequenced sample consisted of PBMCs. The TCR comes from a man aged 18 to 30 in good health and CMV-seropositive. The CDR3 loop reads CASSPYSPRAYEQYF. For the CDR3, the DNA is TGTGCCAGCAGCCCCTATTCACCCCGCGCCTACGAGCAGTACTTC.